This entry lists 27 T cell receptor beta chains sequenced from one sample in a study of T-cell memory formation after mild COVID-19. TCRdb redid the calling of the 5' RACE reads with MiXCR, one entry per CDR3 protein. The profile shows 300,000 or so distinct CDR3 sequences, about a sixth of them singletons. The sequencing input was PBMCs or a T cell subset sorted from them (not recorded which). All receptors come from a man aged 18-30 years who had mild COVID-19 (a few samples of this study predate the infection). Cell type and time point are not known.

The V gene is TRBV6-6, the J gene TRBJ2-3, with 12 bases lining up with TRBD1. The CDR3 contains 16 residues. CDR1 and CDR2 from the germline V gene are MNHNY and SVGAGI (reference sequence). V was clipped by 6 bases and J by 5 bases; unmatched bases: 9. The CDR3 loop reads CASSPGTGGGLDTQYF. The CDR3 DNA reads TGTGCCAGCAGCCCAGGGACAGGGGGCGGACTAGATACGCAGTATTTT.

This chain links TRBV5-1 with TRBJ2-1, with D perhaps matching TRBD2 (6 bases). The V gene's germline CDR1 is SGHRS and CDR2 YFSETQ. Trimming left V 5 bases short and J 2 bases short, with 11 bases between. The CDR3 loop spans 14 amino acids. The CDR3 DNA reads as TGCGCCAGCAGACCGGGGGTCACCTACAATGAGCAGTTCTTC. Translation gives CASRPGVTYNEQFF.

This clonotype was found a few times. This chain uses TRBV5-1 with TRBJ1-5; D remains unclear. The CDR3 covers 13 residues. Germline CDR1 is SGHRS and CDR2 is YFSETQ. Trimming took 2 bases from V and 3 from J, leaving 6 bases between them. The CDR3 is CASSFGDNQPQHF. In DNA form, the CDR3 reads TGCGCCAGCAGCTTTGGAGACAATCAGCCCCAGCATTTT. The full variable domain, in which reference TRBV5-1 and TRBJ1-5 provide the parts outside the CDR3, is KAGVTQTPRYLIKTRGQQVTLSCSPISGHRSVSWYQQTPGQGLQFLFEYFSETQRNKGNFPGRFSGRQFSNSRSEMNVSTLELGDSALYLCASSFGDNQPQHFGDGTRLSIL.

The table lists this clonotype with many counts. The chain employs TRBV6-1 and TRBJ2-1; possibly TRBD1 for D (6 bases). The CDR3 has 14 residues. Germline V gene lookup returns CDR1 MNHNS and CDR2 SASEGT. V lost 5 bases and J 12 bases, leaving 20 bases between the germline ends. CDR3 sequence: CASSLGPRIQGQFF. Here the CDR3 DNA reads TGTGCCAGCAGTCTAGGTCCCCGAATACAGGGGCAGTTCTTC.

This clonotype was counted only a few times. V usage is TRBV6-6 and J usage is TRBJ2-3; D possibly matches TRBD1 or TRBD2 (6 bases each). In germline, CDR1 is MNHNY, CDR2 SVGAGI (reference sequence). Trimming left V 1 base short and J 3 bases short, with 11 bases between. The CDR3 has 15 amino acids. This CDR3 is CASSYLGGRTDTQYF. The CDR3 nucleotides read TGTGCCAGCAGTTACTTGGGGGGCCGAACAGATACGCAGTATTTT.

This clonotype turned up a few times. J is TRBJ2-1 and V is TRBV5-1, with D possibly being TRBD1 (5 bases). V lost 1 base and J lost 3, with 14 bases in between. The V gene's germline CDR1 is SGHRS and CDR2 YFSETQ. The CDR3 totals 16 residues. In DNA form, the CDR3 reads TGCGCCAGCAGCTTGAGGGGCCCACAAAGCTACAATGAGCAGTTCTTC. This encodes CASSLRGPQSYNEQFF.

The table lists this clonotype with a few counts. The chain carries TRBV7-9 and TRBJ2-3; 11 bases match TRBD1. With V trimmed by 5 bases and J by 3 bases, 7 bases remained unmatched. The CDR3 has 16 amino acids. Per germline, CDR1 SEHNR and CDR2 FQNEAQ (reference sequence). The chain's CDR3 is CASSRLGQGATDTQYF. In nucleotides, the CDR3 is TGTGCCAGCAGCCGACTTGGACAGGGGGCAACAGATACGCAGTATTTT.

CDR3 in DNA: TGCGCCAGCAGCCAAGAGGCTAGCGGGGTGGGAGATACGCAGTATTTT. Translating it yields CASSQEASGVGDTQYF. The chain combines TRBV4-1 with TRBJ2-3, with TRBD2 identical over 9 bases. Germline V lookup: CDR1 MGHRA, CDR2 YSYEKL. CDR3 length: 16 amino acids. After removal of 0 bases from V and 5 bases from J, the junction contained 6 bases not matched to a gene.

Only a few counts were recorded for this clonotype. CDR3 in amino acids: CSASRLAGKTDNEQFF. The CDR3 nucleotides read TGCAGTGCTTCGAGACTTGCGGGGAAAACTGACAATGAGCAGTTCTTC. The chain recombines TRBV20-1 with TRBJ2-1, with a possible D match to TRBD2 (6 bases). Germline CDR1 DFQATT, CDR2 SNEGSKA (reference sequence). The CDR3 runs 16 residues. Trimming removed 5 bases at V and 5 bases at J, with 22 bases between.

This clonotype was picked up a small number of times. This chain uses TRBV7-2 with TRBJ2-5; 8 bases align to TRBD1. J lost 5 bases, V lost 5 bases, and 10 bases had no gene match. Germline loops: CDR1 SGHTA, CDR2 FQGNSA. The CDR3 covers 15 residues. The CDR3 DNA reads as TGTGCCAGCAGCGCCCCGGACAGGGCGGGGGAGACCCAGTACTTC. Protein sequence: CASSAPDRAGETQYF.

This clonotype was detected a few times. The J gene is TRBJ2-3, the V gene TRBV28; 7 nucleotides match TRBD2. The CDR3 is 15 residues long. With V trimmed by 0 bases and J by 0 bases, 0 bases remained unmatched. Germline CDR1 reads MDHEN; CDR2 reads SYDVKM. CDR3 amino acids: CASSLWRGSTDTQYF. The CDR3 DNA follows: TGTGCCAGCAGTTTATGGCGGGGGAGCACAGATACGCAGTATTTT.

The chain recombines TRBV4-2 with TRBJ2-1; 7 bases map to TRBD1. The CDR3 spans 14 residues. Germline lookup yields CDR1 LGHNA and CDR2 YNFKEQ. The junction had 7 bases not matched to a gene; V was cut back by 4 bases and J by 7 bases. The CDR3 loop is CASSRETGSNEQFF. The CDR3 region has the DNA TGTGCCAGCAGCCGTGAGACAGGGAGTAATGAGCAGTTCTTC.

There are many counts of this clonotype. CDR3 coding DNA: TGTGCCAGCCGTGAGACCAATACCGGGGAGCTGTTTTTT. Translated: CASRETNTGELFF. The chain recombines TRBV7-3 with TRBJ2-2; D unresolved. The CDR3 extends over 13 amino acids. Per germline, CDR1 SGHTA and CDR2 FQGTGA. Deletions cut 8 bases from V and 5 bases from J, with 12 bases between.

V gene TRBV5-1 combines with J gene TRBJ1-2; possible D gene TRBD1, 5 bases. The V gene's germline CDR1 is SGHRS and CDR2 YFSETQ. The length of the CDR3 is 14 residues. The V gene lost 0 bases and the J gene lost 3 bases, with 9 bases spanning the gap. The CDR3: CASSLGGTDYGYTF. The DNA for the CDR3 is TGCGCCAGCAGCTTGGGGGGCACTGACTATGGCTACACCTTC. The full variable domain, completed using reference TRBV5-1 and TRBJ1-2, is KAGVTQTPRYLIKTRGQQVTLSCSPISGHRSVSWYQQTPGQGLQFLFEYFSETQRNKGNFPGRFSGRQFSNSRSEMNVSTLELGDSALYLCASSLGGTDYGYTFGSGTRLTVV.

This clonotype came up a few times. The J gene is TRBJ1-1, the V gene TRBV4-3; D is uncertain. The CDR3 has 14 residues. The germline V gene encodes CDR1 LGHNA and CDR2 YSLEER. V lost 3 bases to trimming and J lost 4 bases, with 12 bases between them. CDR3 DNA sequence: TGCGCCAGCAGCCACCCCGCCCGCGGCACTGAAGCTTTCTTT. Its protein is CASSHPARGTEAFF.

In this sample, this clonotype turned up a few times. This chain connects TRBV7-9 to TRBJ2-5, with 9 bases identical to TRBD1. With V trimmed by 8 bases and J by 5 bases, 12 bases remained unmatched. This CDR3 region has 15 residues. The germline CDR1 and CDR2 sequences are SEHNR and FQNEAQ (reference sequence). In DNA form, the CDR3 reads TGTGCCAGCGGTTTCGCCGGGACAGGGAGGGAGACCCAGTACTTC. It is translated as CASGFAGTGRETQYF.

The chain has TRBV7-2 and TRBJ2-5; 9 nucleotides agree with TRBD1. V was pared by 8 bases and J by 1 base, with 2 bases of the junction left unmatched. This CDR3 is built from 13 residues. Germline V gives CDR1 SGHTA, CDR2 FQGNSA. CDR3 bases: TGTGCCAGCGACAGGGGGGGCCAAGAGACCCAGTACTTC. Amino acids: CASDRGGQETQYF.

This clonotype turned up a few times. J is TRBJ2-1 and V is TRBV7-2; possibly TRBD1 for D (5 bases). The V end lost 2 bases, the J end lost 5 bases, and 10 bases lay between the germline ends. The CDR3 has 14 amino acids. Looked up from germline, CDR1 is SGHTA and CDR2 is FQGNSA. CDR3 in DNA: TGTGCCAGCAGCTTAACCACAGGAAACAATGAGCAGTTCTTC. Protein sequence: CASSLTTGNNEQFF.

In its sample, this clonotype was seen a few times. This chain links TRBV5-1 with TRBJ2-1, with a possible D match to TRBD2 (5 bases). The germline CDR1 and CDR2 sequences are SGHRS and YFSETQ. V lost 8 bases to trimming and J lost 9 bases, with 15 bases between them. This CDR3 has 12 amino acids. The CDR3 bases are TGCGCCAGTACCGGGAACCAAGGTGAGCAGTTCTTC. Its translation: CASTGNQGEQFF.

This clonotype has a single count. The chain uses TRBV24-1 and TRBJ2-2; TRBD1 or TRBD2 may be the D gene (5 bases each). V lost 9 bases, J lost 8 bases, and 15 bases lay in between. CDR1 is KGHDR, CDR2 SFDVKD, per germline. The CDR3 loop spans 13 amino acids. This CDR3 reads CATSRDAGGELFF. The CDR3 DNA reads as TGTGCCACCTCACGGGACGCCGGGGGGGAGCTGTTTTTT.

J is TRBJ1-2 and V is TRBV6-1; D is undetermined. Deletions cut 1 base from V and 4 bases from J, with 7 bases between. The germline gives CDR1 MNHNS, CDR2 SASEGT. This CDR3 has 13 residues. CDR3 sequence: CASSEELVYGYTF. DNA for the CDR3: TGTGCCAGCAGTGAAGAGCTAGTCTATGGCTACACCTTC.

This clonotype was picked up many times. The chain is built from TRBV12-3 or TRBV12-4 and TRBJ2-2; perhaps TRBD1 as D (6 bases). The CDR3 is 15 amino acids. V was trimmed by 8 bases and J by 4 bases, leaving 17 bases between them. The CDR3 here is CASLGHRAATGELFF. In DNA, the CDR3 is TGTGCCAGCTTGGGTCACAGGGCTGCCACCGGGGAGCTGTTTTTT.

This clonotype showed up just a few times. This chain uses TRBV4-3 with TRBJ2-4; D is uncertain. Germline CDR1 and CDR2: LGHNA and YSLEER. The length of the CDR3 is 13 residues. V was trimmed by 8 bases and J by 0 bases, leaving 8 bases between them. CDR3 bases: TGCGCCAGCGGCTGGGGAGCCAAAAACATTCAGTACTTC. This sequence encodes CASGWGAKNIQYF.

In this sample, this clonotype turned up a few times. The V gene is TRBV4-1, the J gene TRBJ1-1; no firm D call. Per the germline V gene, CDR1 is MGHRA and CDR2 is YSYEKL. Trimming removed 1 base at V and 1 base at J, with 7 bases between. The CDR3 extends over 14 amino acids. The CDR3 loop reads CASSQVGPNTEAFF. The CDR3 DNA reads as TGCGCCAGCAGCCAAGTAGGCCCGAACACTGAAGCTTTCTTT.

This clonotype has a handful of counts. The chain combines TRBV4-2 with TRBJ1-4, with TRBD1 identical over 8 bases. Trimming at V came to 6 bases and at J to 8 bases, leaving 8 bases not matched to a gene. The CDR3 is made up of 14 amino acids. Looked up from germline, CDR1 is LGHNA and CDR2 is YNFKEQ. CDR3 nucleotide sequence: TGTGCCAGCAGTCCGGACAGGGTGGAGGAAAAACTGTTTTTT. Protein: CASSPDRVEEKLFF.

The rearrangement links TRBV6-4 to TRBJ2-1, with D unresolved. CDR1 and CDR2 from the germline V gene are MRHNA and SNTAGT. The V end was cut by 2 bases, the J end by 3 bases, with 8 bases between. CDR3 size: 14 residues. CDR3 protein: CASSDVGFYNEQFF. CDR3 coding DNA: TGTGCCAGCAGTGACGTGGGGTTCTACAATGAGCAGTTCTTC.

DNA for the CDR3: TGTGCCAGCAGCCAAGTTGGGGACTCACCCCTCCACTTT. Residues: CASSQVGDSPLHF. The chain carries TRBV3-1 and TRBJ1-6; a possible D gene is TRBD1 (5 bases). There are 13 residues in the CDR3. Deletions cut 1 base from V and 10 bases from J, with 8 bases between. Germline V gives CDR1 LGHDT, CDR2 YNNKEL (reference sequence).